The 11 T cell receptor beta chains below all came from one sample that was sequenced in a study of glioma-infiltrating T cells after dendritic cell vaccination. Here immunoSEQ multiplex PCR was the method, and the copy in TCRdb shows in-frame clones only, minus some. The sample includes tens of thousands of clones, approximately 82% of them seen just once. The specimen was blood, collected before dendritic cell vaccination. The receptors come from a human donor with glioblastoma.

The rearrangement joins TRBV28 to TRBJ1-3, with D possibly matching TRBD1 (5 bases). The CDR3 extends over 14 amino acids. The germline V and J ends were trimmed by 1 base and 4 bases, with 8 bases remaining between them. Germline CDR1 reads MDHEN; CDR2 reads SYDVKM. The CDR3: CASSLYRGGNTIYF. In DNA, the CDR3 is TGTGCCAGCAGTTTATATCGGGGGGGAAACACCATATATTTT.

The V gene is TRBV12-5, the J gene TRBJ2-3, with a tentative D call TRBD1 (6 bases). In germline, CDR1 is LGHNT, CDR2 FRNRAP. Deletions cut 0 bases from V and 5 bases from J, with 12 bases between. CDR3 size: 15 residues. The CDR3 nucleotides read TGTGCTAGTGGTTTGGTGGGTGGGGGCCTAGATACGCAGTATTTT. Translation: CASGLVGGGLDTQYF.

The V and J genes are TRBV27 and TRBJ2-5; 8 nucleotides align to TRBD2. After removal of 6 bases from V and 4 bases from J, the junction contained 7 bases not matched to a gene. Per the germline V gene, CDR1 is MNHEY and CDR2 is SMNVEV (reference sequence). This CDR3 spans 14 amino acids. CDR3: CASRVGLALETQYF. The CDR3 nucleotides read TGTGCCAGCAGAGTTGGACTAGCTTTAGAGACCCAGTACTTC.

The genes are TRBV28 and TRBJ2-4; tentative D call: TRBD1 (6 bases). Germline assignment: CDR1 MDHEN and CDR2 SYDVKM. Trimming removed 4 bases from V and 0 bases from J, with 25 bases in between. The CDR3 loop spans 20 amino acids. The CDR3 region is CASSSYPRDISELAKNIQYF. CDR3 DNA: TGTGCCAGCAGTTCCTATCCCCGGGACATATCAGAGCTAGCCAAAAACATTCAGTACTTC.

The V and J genes are TRBV9 and TRBJ1-2; tentatively, D is TRBD1 (5 bases). Germline CDR1 SGDLS, CDR2 YYNGEE. Trimming shortened V by 4 bases and J by 6 bases, and 16 bases separated the two germline ends. The CDR3 consists of 14 residues. CDR3 sequence reads: CASSPRSRVDGYTF. The CDR3 bases are TGTGCCAGCAGCCCCCGTTCCAGGGTGGATGGCTACACCTTC.

This clone was counted a few times. The chain employs TRBV18 and TRBJ2-5; 8 nucleotides agree with TRBD1. V gave up 3 bases and J gave up 4 bases; unmatched junction bases: 4. The CDR3 has 14 residues. The V gene's germline CDR1 is KGHSH and CDR2 LQKENI. The CDR3 is CASSPQTGVETQYF. The CDR3 nucleotides read TGTGCCAGCTCACCGCAGACAGGGGTAGAGACCCAGTACTTC.

This clone was seen more than once but under ten times. The V and J genes are TRBV9 and TRBJ1-3, with D perhaps TRBD1 (6 bases). The CDR3 spans 14 residues. V was trimmed by 1 base and J by 6 bases, leaving 11 bases between them. Looked up from germline, CDR1 is SGDLS and CDR2 is YYNGEE. The CDR3 DNA is TGTGCCAGCAGCGTAACAGGGCAAGCAAACACCATATATTTT. Translating it yields CASSVTGQANTIYF. Based on the CDR3 plus reference TRBV9 and TRBJ1-3, the full variable domain is DSGVTQTPKHLITATGQRVTLRCSPRSGDLSVYWYQQSLDQGLQFLIQYYNGEERAKGNILERFSAQQFPDLHSELNLSSLELGDSALYFCASSVTGQANTIYFGEGSWLTVV.

A single count supports this clone. This rearrangement joins TRBV29-1 to TRBJ1-1; D may be TRBD1 (6 bases). The germline V gene encodes CDR1 SQVTM and CDR2 ANQGSEA. V lost 6 bases and J 5 bases, leaving 16 bases between the germline ends. The length of the CDR3 is 13 residues. The CDR3 region is CSVQQGVLTEAFF. CDR3 bases: TGCAGCGTCCAACAGGGCGTACTGACTGAAGCTTTCTTT. The full variable domain, its missing parts supplied by reference TRBV29-1 and TRBJ1-1, is SAVISQKPSRDICQRGTSLTIQCQVDSQVTMMFWYRQQPGQSLTLIATANQGSEATYESGFVIDKFPISRPNLTFSTLTVSNMSPEDSSIYLCSVQQGVLTEAFFGQGTRLTVV.

V and J are TRBV25-1 and TRBJ2-2, with 10 bases identical to TRBD1. With V trimmed by 4 bases and J by 2 bases, 4 bases remained unmatched. This CDR3 has 16 residues. Germline assignment: CDR1 MGHDK and CDR2 SYGVNS. CDR3 DNA: TGTGCCAGCAGTGGCCGGGACAGGGGTAACACCGGGGAGCTGTTTTTT. It codes for CASSGRDRGNTGELFF. Combining the CDR3 with reference TRBV25-1 and TRBJ2-2 gives the whole variable domain EADIYQTPRYLVIGTGKKITLECSQTMGHDKMYWYQQDPGMELHLIHYSYGVNSTEKGDLSSESTVSRIRTEHFPLTLESARPSHTSQYLCASSGRDRGNTGELFFGEGSRLTVL.

The V and J genes are TRBV30 and TRBJ1-6; weak D call: TRBD1 (6 bases). V was cut by 2 bases and J by 6 bases, with 11 bases left in between. There are 14 residues in the CDR3. The V gene's germline CDR1 is GTSNPN and CDR2 SVGIG (reference sequence). The CDR3 nucleotides read TGTGCCTGGAGTCGGGGGGCGGGTAATTCACCCCTCCACTTT. It translates to CAWSRGAGNSPLHF.

The gene calls are TRBV2 and TRBJ1-2; D gene uncertain. The CDR3 is made up of 13 amino acids. The germline V and J ends were trimmed by 3 bases and 7 bases, with 12 bases remaining between them. CDR1 SNHLY and CDR2 FYNNEI come from the germline V gene. The CDR3 spells CASSDGPPGGYTF. CDR3 bases: TGTGCCAGCAGTGACGGTCCTCCTGGTGGCTACACCTTC.